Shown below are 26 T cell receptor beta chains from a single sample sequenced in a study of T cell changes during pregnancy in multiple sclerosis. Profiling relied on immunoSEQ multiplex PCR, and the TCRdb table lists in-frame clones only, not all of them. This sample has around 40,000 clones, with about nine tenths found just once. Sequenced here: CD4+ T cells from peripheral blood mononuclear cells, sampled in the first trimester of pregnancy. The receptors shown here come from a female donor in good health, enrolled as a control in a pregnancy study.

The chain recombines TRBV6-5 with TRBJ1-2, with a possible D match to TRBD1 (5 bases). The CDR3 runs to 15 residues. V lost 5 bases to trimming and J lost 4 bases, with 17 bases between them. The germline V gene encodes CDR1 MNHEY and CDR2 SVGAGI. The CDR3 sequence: CASSQSGTASYGYTF. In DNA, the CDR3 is TGTGCCAGCAGTCAAAGCGGGACGGCGAGCTATGGCTACACCTTC.

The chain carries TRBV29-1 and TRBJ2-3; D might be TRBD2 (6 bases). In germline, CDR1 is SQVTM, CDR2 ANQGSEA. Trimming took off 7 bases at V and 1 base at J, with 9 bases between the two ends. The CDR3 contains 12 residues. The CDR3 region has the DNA TGCAGCGGGGGACTTCGCACAGATACGCAGTATTTT. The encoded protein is CSGGLRTDTQYF.

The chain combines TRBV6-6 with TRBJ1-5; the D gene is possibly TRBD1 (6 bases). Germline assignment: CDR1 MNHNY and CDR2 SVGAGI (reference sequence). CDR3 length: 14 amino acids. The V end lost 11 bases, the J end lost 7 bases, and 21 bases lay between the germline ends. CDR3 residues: CAGRRGGSGQPQHF. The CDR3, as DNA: TGTGCCGGGCGGCGAGGGGGATCGGGCCAGCCCCAGCATTTT.

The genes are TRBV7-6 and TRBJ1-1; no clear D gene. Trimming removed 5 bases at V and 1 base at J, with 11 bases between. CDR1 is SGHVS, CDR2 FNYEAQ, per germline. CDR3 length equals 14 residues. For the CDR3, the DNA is TGTGCCAGCAGCATGGTGACGGGGAACACTGAAGCTTTCTTT. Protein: CASSMVTGNTEAFF. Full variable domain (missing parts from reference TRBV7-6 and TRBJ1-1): GAGVSQSPRYKVTKRGQDVALRCDPISGHVSLYWYRQALGQGPEFLTYFNYEAQQDKSGLPNDRFSAERPEGSISTLTIQRTEQRDSAMYRCASSMVTGNTEAFFGQGTRLTVV.

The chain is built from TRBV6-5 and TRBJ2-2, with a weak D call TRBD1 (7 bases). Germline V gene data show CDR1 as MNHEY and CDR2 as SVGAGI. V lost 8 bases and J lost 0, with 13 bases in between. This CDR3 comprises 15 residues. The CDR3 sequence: CASGAGTANTGELFF. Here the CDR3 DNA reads TGTGCCAGCGGGGCGGGGACAGCGAACACCGGGGAGCTGTTTTTT.

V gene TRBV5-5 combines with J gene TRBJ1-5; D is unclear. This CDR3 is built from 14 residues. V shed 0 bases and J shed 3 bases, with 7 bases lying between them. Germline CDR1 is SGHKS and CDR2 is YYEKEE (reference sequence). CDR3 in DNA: TGTGCCAGCAGCTTGGGACACTCCAATCAGCCCCAGCATTTT. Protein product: CASSLGHSNQPQHF.

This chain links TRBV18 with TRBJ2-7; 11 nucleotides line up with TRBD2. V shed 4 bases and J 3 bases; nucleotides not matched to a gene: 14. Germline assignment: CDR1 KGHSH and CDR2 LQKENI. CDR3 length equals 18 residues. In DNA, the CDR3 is TGTGCCAGCTCACGCGACTTGGGGCAGACTAGCGGGGTCTACGAGCAGTACTTC. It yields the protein CASSRDLGQTSGVYEQYF.

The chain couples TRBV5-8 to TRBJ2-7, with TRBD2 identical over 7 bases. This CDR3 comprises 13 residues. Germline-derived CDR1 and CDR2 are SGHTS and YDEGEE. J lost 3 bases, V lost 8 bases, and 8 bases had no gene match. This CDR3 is CASKEVAGYEQYF. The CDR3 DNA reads TGTGCCAGTAAGGAGGTAGCGGGCTACGAGCAGTACTTC.

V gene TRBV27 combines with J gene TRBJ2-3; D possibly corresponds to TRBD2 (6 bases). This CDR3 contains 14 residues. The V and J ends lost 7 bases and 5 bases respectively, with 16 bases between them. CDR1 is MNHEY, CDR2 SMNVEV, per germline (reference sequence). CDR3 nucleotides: TGTGCCAGCACTACGGGGGACCGGGGAGATACGCAGTATTTT. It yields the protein CASTTGDRGDTQYF.

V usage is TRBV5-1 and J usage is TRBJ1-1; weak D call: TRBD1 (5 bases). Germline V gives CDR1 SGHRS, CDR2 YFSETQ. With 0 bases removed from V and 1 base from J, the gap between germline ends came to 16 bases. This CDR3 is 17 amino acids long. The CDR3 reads CASSLAWTPKGNTEAFF. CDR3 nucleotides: TGCGCCAGCAGCTTGGCCTGGACACCCAAGGGGAACACTGAAGCTTTCTTT.

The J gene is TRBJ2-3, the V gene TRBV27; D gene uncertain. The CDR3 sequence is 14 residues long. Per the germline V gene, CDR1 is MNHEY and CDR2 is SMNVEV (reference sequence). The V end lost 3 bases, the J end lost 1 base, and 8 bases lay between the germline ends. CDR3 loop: CASSFSRGTDTQYF. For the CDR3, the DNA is TGTGCCAGCAGTTTCTCTCGAGGCACAGATACGCAGTATTTT.

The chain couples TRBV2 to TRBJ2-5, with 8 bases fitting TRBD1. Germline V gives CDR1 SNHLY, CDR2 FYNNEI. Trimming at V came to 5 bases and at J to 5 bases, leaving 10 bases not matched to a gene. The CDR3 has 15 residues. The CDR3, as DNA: TGTGCCAGCAGTCCACAAGGACAGGGCGTTGAGACCCAGTACTTC. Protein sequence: CASSPQGQGVETQYF.

CDR3 amino acids: CASSIEGAGSYEQYF. The DNA of the CDR3 is TGTGCCAGTAGTATCGAGGGAGCGGGTTCCTACGAGCAGTACTTC. This chain links TRBV19 with TRBJ2-7; D is perhaps TRBD2 (6 bases). This CDR3 has 15 amino acids. CDR1 is LNHDA, CDR2 SQIVND, per germline (reference sequence). V lost 3 bases and J 1 base, leaving 13 bases between the germline ends.

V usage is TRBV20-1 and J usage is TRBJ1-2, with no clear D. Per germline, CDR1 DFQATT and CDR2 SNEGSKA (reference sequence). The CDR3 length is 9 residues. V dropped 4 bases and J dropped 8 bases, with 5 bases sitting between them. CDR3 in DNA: TGCAGTGCTAATGAGGGCTACACCTTC. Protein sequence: CSANEGYTF.

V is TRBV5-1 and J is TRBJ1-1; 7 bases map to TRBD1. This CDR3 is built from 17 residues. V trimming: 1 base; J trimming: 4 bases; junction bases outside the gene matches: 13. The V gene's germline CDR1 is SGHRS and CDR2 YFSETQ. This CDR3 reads CASSLLAGQPMTTEAFF. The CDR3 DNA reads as TGCGCCAGCAGCTTGTTGGCGGGACAGCCCATGACCACTGAAGCTTTCTTT.

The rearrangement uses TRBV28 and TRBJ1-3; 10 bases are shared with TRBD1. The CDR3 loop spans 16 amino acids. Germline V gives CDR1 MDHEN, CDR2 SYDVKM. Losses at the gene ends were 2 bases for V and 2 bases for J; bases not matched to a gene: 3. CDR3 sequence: CASSLSGQGAGNTIYF. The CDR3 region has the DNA TGTGCCAGCAGTTTAAGTGGACAGGGGGCTGGAAACACCATATATTTT. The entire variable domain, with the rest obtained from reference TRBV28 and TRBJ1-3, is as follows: DVKVTQSSRYLVKRTGEKVFLECVQDMDHENMFWYRQDPGLGLRLIYFSYDVKMKEKGDIPEGYSVSREKKERFSLILESASTNQTSMYLCASSLSGQGAGNTIYFGEGSWLTVV.

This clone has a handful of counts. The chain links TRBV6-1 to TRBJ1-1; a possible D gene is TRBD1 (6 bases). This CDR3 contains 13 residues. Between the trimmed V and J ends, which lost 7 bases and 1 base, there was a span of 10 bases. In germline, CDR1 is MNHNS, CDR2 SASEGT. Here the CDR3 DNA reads TGTGCCAGCATTACACAGGGGAACACTGAAGCTTTCTTT. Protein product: CASITQGNTEAFF.

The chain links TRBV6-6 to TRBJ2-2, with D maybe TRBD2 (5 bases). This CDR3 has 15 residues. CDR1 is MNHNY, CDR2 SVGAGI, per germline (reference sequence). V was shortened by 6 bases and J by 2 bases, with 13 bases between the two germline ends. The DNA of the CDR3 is TGTGCCAGCAGCCCGGGAATCCCAAACACCGGGGAGCTGTTTTTT. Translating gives CASSPGIPNTGELFF.

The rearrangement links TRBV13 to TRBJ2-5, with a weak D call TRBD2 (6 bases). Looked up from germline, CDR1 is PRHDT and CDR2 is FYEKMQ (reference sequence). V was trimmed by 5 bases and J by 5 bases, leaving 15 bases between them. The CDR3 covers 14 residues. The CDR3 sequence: CASSPPGLAETQYF. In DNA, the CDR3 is TGTGCCAGCAGCCCCCCGGGGCTAGCGGAGACCCAGTACTTC.

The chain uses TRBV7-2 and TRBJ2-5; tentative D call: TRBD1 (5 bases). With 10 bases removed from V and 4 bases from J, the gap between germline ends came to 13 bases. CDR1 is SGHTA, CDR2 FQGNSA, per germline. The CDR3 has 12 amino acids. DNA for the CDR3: TGTGCCACCTTAAGGGGATTAGAGACCCAGTACTTC. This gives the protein CATLRGLETQYF.

The DNA for the CDR3 is TGTGCCAGCAGTCTTGCCTACGAGCAGTACTTC. Amino acids: CASSLAYEQYF. The chain is built from TRBV28 and TRBJ2-7, with D unresolved. Trimming shortened V by 5 bases and J by 2 bases, and 4 bases separated the two germline ends. CDR1 is MDHEN, CDR2 SYDVKM, per germline. The CDR3 sequence is 11 residues long. The full variable domain, completed using reference TRBV28 and TRBJ2-7, is DVKVTQSSRYLVKRTGEKVFLECVQDMDHENMFWYRQDPGLGLRLIYFSYDVKMKEKGDIPEGYSVSREKKERFSLILESASTNQTSMYLCASSLAYEQYFGPGTRLTVT.

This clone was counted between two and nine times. This CDR3 reads CASSAVATEAFF. The CDR3 region has the DNA TGTGCCAGCAGCGCTGTTGCGACTGAAGCTTTCTTT. The chain couples TRBV5-6 to TRBJ1-1; no definite D call. The CDR3 runs 12 residues. Germline CDR1 and CDR2: SGHDT and YYEEEE. The germline V and J ends were trimmed by 4 bases and 5 bases, with 9 bases remaining between them.

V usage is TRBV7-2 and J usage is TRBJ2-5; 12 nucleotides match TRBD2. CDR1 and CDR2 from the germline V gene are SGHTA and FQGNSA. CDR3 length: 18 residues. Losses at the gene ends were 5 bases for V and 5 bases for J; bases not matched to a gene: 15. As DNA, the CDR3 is TGTGCCAGCAGCCGACCTCCGGCTAGCGGGGGGGCGGGGGAGACCCAGTACTTC. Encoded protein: CASSRPPASGGAGETQYF.

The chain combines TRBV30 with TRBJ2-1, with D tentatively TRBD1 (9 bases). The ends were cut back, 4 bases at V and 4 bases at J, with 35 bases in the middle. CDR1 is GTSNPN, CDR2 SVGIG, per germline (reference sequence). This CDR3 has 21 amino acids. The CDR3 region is CAWTGFPSGQGKLAVYNEQFF. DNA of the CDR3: TGTGCCTGGACTGGTTTCCCATCGGGACAGGGAAAACTAGCGGTATACAATGAGCAGTTCTTC.

Written as DNA, the CDR3 is TGTGCCAGCGGCCTTAACTATGGCTACACCTTC. The encoded protein is CASGLNYGYTF. The chain uses TRBV27 and TRBJ1-2, with unresolved D. Deletions cut 8 bases from V and 1 base from J, with 5 bases between. The length of the CDR3 is 11 residues. Germline V gene sequence: CDR1 MNHEY, CDR2 SMNVEV (reference sequence).

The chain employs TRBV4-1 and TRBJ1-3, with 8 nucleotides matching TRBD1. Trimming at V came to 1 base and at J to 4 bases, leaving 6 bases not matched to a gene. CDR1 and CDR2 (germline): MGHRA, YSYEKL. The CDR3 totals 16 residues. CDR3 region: CASSQATGASGNTIYF. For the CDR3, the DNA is TGCGCCAGCAGCCAAGCGACAGGGGCGTCAGGAAACACCATATATTTT.